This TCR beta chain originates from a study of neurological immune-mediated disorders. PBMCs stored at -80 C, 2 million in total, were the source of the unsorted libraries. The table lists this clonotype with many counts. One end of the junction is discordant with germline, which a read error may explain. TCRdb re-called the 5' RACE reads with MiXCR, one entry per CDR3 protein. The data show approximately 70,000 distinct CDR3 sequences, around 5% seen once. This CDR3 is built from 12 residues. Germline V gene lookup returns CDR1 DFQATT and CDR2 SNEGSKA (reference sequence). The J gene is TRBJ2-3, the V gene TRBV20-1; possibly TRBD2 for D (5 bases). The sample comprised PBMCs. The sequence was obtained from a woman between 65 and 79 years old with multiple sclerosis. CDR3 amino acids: CSAGEGRDTQYF. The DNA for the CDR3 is TGCAGTGCTGGAGAAGGGAGAGATACGCAGTATTTT.